This TCR beta chain was observed in a study of CD8+ T cells in alopecia areata. The germline V gene encodes CDR1 MGHRA and CDR2 YSYEKL. V dropped 4 bases and J dropped 1; count of bases not matched to a gene: 11. The CDR3 covers 18 residues. Treatment: oral pan-JAK inhibitor, 5-10 mg twice daily. This clone occurred a few times. Reverse transcription of extracted RNA yielded cDNA, which provided the sequencing template. Method: immunoSEQ multiplex PCR; TCRdb's copy keeps in-frame clones and lacks some. The sample contains under 350,000 clones, 55% to 70% of which appear only once. The chain couples TRBV4-1 to TRBJ2-2; 8 bases match TRBD1. The specimen was CD4+ T cells sorted from blood, collected at week 24, from a patient treated with tofacitinib. The sequence derives from a human donor with alopecia areata. Here the CDR3 DNA reads TGCGCCAGCAGCCTATACCGCCCTACAGGGGGGAACACCGGGGAGCTGTTTTTT. Translating gives CASSLYRPTGGNTGELFF.